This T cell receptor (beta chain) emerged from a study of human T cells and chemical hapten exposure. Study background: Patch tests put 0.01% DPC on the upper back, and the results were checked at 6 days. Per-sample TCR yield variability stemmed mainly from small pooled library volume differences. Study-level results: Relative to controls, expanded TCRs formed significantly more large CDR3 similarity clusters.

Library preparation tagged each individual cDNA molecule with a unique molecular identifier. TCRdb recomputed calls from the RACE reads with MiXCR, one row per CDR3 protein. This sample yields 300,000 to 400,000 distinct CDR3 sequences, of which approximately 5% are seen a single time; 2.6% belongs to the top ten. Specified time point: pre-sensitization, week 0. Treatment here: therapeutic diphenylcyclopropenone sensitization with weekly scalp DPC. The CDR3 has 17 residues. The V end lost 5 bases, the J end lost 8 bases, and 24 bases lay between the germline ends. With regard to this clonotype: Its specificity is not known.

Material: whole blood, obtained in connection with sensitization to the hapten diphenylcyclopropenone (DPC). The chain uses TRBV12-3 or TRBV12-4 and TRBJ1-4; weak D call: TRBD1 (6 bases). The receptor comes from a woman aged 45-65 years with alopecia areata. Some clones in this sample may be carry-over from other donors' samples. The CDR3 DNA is TGTGCCAGCAGTCCCGACTGGGGGCAGGGAGGGGGAGAAAAACTGTTTTTT. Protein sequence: CASSPDWGQGGGEKLFF.